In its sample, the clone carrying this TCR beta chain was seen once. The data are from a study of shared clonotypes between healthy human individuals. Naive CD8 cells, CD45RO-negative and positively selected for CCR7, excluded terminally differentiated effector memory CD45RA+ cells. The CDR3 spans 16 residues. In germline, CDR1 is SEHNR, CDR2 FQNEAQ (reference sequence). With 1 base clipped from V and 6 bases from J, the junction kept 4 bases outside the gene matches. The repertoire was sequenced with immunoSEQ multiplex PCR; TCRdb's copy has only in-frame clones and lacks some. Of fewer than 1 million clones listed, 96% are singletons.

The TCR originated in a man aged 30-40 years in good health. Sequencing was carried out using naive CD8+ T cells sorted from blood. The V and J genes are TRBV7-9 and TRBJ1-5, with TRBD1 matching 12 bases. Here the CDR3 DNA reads TGTGCCAGCAGCTTAGGGGGACAGGGGGCGATTCAGCCCCAGCATTTT. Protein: CASSLGGQGAIQPQHF.